Following are 12 T cell receptor beta chains from one sample sequenced in a study of spatial heterogeneity in lung cancer. These receptors are not linked to any known antigen. Time point meaning: sample taken at primary tumor resection. TCRdb called the 5' RACE reads again in MiXCR, with one record for every CDR3 protein. Here the sample spans 100,000 or so distinct CDR3 sequences, approximately 4.4% being singletons. Study-level results: Tumoral mutation counts were tracked by counts of expanded intratumoral alpha and beta TCRs.

Sequencing was performed on lung tumor tissue, taken at surgery. The source is a male donor with early-stage non-small cell lung cancer.

Notes on this clonotype: A much bigger clone sits one base away, suggesting this may be a read error. This chain joins TRBV11-2 and TRBJ2-3, with no clear D. The CDR3 has 13 amino acids. Germline CDR1 and CDR2: SGHAT and FQNNGV. The CDR3 DNA follows: TGTGCCAGCAGCTTAGATTATGCAGATACGCGGTATTTT. This translates into CASSLDYADTRYF.

This clonotype was counted at least ten times. The chain combines TRBV20-1 with TRBJ2-1, with D perhaps TRBD2 (5 bases). The CDR3 totals 16 residues. V was shortened by 0 bases and J by 0 bases, with 12 bases between the two germline ends. Germline V lookup: CDR1 DFQATT, CDR2 SNEGSKA (reference sequence). CDR3 sequence reads: CSARDPAESSYNEQFF. Here the CDR3 DNA reads TGCAGTGCTAGAGATCCAGCGGAGAGCTCCTACAATGAGCAGTTCTTC.

This clonotype was counted at least ten times. The V and J genes are TRBV2 and TRBJ1-2; tentatively, D is TRBD1 (5 bases). The V gene's germline CDR1 is SNHLY and CDR2 FYNNEI. The CDR3 has 13 residues. V dropped 7 bases and J dropped 8 bases, with 17 bases sitting between them. DNA for the CDR3: TGTGCCAGCAATCTTTTCGACAGCGGCGGCTACACCTTC. The encoded protein is CASNLFDSGGYTF.

Ten or more counts support this clonotype. The chain recombines TRBV12-3 or TRBV12-4 with TRBJ2-3; D may be TRBD2 (5 bases). The V end lost 2 bases, the J end lost 4 bases, and 13 bases lay between the germline ends. This CDR3 contains 15 residues. CDR3: CASSLRLAGADTQYF. The CDR3 DNA is TGTGCCAGCAGTTTAAGGCTAGCCGGGGCAGATACGCAGTATTTT.

This clonotype was picked up many times. The CDR3 sequence is CASSFLRGYGYTF. The DNA for the CDR3 is TGTGCCAGCAGTTTCTTACGGGGCTATGGCTACACCTTC. The chain carries TRBV28 and TRBJ1-2; D gene uncertain. Germline V gene sequence: CDR1 MDHEN, CDR2 SYDVKM. The CDR3 loop spans 13 amino acids. V lost 3 bases and J 4 bases, leaving 9 bases between the germline ends.

At least ten counts were recorded for this clonotype. Sequence at one end of the junction differs from germline and may be a read error. The chain employs TRBV7-7 and TRBJ2-2; D not resolved. The CDR3 totals 15 residues. Germline V lookup: CDR1 SSHAT, CDR2 FNYEAQ (reference sequence). CDR3 residues: CASSREAPHTGELFF. Here the CDR3 DNA reads TGTGCTAGCAGCCGTGAGGCACCGCACACCGGGGAGCTGTTTTTT.

This clonotype was observed at least ten times. The chain recombines TRBV2 with TRBJ2-3, with 12 bases lining up with TRBD2. The junction had 8 bases not matched to a gene; V was cut back by 5 bases and J by 2 bases. The CDR3 extends over 17 amino acids. Germline CDR1 and CDR2: SNHLY and FYNNEI. CDR3 sequence (DNA): TGTGCCAGCAGTCGACTAGCGGGGGTTTCGCCCACAGATACGCAGTATTTT. Its protein is CASSRLAGVSPTDTQYF.

The sample holds many counts of this clonotype. This sequence joins TRBV20-1 and TRBJ2-3; D is possibly TRBD1 (5 bases). The V end was cut by 6 bases, the J end by 2 bases, with 18 bases between. The length of the CDR3 is 15 residues. Germline CDR1 is DFQATT and CDR2 is SNEGSKA (reference sequence). The CDR3 region is CSAHQGKGDTDTQYF. The CDR3 bases are TGCAGTGCCCATCAGGGCAAGGGCGACACAGATACGCAGTATTTT.

J is TRBJ2-5 and V is TRBV7-2; 8 nucleotides align to TRBD1. V gave up 2 bases and J gave up 4 bases; unmatched junction bases: 3. This CDR3 contains 14 residues. Germline CDR1 reads SGHTA; CDR2 reads FQGNSA. CDR3 sequence (DNA): TGTGCCAGCAGCTTACGACAGGGGTCAGAGACCCAGTACTTC. Translating it yields CASSLRQGSETQYF.

The rearrangement joins TRBV28 to TRBJ1-5; D ambiguous. With 6 bases removed from V and 6 bases from J, the gap between germline ends came to 12 bases. This CDR3 is built from 13 residues. Germline V gene lookup returns CDR1 MDHEN and CDR2 SYDVKM. DNA of the CDR3: TGTGCCAGCAGGGTCCGATTGGGTCAGCCCCAGCATTTT. Translating it yields CASRVRLGQPQHF.

This clonotype was seen at least ten times. This rearrangement joins TRBV7-9 to TRBJ2-7; TRBD2 is a possible D gene (6 bases). This CDR3 has 16 residues. Between the trimmed V and J ends, which lost 2 bases and 1 base, there was a span of 15 bases. Germline V gives CDR1 SEHNR, CDR2 FQNEAQ (reference sequence). CDR3 DNA: TGTGCCAGCAGCTTATCCGGGGGAGGCTTGTCCTACGAGCAGTACTTC. Translated, it gives CASSLSGGGLSYEQYF. The full variable domain, its missing parts supplied by reference TRBV7-9 and TRBJ2-7, is DTGVSQNPRHKITKRGQNVTFRCDPISEHNRLYWYRQTLGQGPEFLTYFQNEAQLEKSRLLSDRFSAERPKGSFSTLEIQRTEQGDSAMYLCASSLSGGGLSYEQYFGPGTRLTVT.

This clonotype has at least ten counts. The chain links TRBV20-1 to TRBJ1-3; D possibly corresponds to TRBD1 (5 bases). The V end lost 6 bases, the J end lost 4 bases, and 22 bases lay between the germline ends. The germline V gene encodes CDR1 DFQATT and CDR2 SNEGSKA (reference sequence). The CDR3 totals 16 residues. The chain's CDR3 is CSAKTISGTMGNTIYF. The DNA for the CDR3 is TGCAGTGCCAAAACCATTTCCGGGACTATGGGAAACACCATATATTTT.